This TCR beta chain was retrieved from a study of vaccination and CD4 T cells after COVID-19. An Oncomine TCR Beta short-read assay was used to sequence the DNA from cultured CD4+ T cells. TCRdb reanalysed the PCR reads using MiXCR and keeps one entry per CDR3 protein. The sample gives approximately 18,000 distinct CDR3 sequences, 45% to 60% of which show up once; around 20% is in the top ten. Time point denoted: late sampling 161 to 241 days after vaccination in three convalescent patients. As to treatment: roughly ten-day PBMC culture with coronavirus spike peptide pools or control peptides (ViraFEST assay). Around 2.1 million PBMCs went into each well for culture with around 9.2 IU/ml IL-2 and 10 ug/ml peptide pools. Concerning this clonotype: Antigen specificity is unknown.

The sample consisted of CD4+ T cells from blood, cultured in vitro, taken about 7 months after SARS-CoV-2 vaccination. The receptor was derived from a human donor who had recovered from COVID-19.

The CDR3 DNA reads TGTGCCACCAGCAGAGATGCTGGCAGGGGATATGGCTACACCTTC. This gives the protein CATSRDAGRGYGYTF. The chain has TRBV15 and TRBJ1-2; TRBD1 might be the D (6 bases). V lost 0 bases and J 5 bases, leaving 13 bases between the germline ends. Germline V CDR1 and CDR2: LNHNV, YYDKDF (reference sequence). The CDR3 has 15 residues.